This TCR beta chain was obtained from a study of blood T cell repertoires in COVID-19 (dated by TCRdb to the early 2020s). Notes on the research overall: Collaborator samples came from the United States, Italy and Spain and covered acute and convalescent phases of COVID-19. The sample metadata nearly always contained a de-identified subject ID, COVID-19 status, age in years and sex. HLA class I and class II types, where available, came from metadata supplied by the sample provider rather than from assay-based typing. The prospective study material was composed of cDNA or gDNA derived from T cells, B-cell-depleted T cells, or PBMCs. The repertoires were released in a freely available public database intended as a resource for research on the immune response to SARS-CoV-2. The samples were drawn from the first 160 participants of the ongoing ImmuneRACE study and from some 1,300 subjects provided by 6 global collaborators. Deeply sampled blood TCRbeta repertoires from subjects exposed to, actively infected with, or recovered from COVID-19 were included in the dataset. Study-wide conclusions, independent of this receptor: How much clinical and demographic metadata was included differed by source and by participant, and the metadata was provided uncurated.

Whole blood was collected in K2EDTA tubes by collaborating institutions according to the institutions' own protocols. Collaborator samples were shipped for TCRbeta analysis as frozen whole blood, isolated PBMCs, or DNA extracted from either sample type. CDR1 is given as SGHNT and CDR2 as YENEEA, both from the germline V gene. From cysteine to phenylalanine, the CDR3 is 15 amino acids long. The entry retains the CDR3 DNA only, 45 bases that are in frame from base 1. A distance of 15 bases separates the germline ends of V and J, which lose 4 bases and 2 bases respectively. This clone was found a few times. Its binding antigen is unknown. No per-base quality is available; no much larger clone lies one base away. TCRbeta CDR3 regions were amplified from genomic DNA by means of the immunoSEQ Assay, a bias-controlled multiplex PCR. Concerning the study's data processing: Nucleated cell counts per sample were estimated from amplification of reference gene primers within the assay. To quantify the absolute abundance of each unique TCRbeta CDR3 rearrangement, sequence reads were collapsed and filtered. For each sample, productive Simpson clonality was calculated as the square root of Simpson's diversity index across productive rearrangements. In its TCRdb copy, this immuneACCESS table keeps in-frame sequences only and misses some clones. Where compared with another copy, unresolved V genes explain less than half of these, and the others have no known cause. For V, J and clone size, that table is used; D and trimming come from the DNA. In this sample the table shows more than 60,000 clones, 70% to 90% of which occur a single time. The leading ten clones occupy 3.5% to 4.5% of the sample.

The specimen sequenced was peripheral blood. The sequence is built from TRBV11-3 and TRBJ2-7, with TRBD2 tentatively as D gene (6 bases match). The TCR originated in a man aged 50-60 years with active COVID-19. The CDR3: CASSSMGEATYEQYF. In nucleotide form, the sequence is TGTGCCAGCAGCTCGATGGGGGAGGCGACCTACGAGCAGTACTTC.